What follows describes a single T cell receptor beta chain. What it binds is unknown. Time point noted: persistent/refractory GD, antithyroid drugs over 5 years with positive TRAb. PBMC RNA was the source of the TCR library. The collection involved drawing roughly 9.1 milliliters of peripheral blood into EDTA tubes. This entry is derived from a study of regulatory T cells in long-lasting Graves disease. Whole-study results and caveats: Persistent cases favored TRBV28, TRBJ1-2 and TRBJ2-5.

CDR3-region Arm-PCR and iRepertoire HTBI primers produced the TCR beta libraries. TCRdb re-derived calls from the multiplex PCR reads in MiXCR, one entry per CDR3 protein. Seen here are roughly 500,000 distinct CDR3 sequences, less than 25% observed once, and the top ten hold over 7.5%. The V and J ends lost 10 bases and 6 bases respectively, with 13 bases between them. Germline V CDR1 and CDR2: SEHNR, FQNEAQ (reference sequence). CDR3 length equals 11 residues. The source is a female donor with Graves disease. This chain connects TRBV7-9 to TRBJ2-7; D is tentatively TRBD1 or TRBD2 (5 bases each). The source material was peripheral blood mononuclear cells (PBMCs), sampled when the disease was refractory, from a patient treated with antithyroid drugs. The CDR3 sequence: CATDARGEQYF. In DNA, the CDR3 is TGTGCCACCGATGCGAGGGGCGAGCAGTACTTC.